The 27 T cell receptor beta chains given below trace back to one sample, sequenced in a study of blood T cell repertoires in COVID-19. Assay used: immunoSEQ multiplex PCR; TCRdb lists only in-frame clones, some missing. The profile shows around 49,000 clones, 75% to 85% of them singletons. The sequencing sample was made of peripheral blood. These TCRs come from a woman aged 60 to 75 with acute or convalescent COVID-19.

The V gene is TRBV19, the J gene TRBJ2-5; D possibly corresponds to TRBD2 (6 bases). V was cut by 5 bases and J by 5 bases, with 12 bases left in between. CDR3 length: 13 amino acids. Germline V gene sequence: CDR1 LNHDA, CDR2 SQIVND (reference sequence). This chain's CDR3 is CASSPGGRETQYF. In nucleotides, the CDR3 is TGTGCCAGTAGTCCTGGAGGGCGGGAGACCCAGTACTTC.

This clone occurred a few times. V gene TRBV6-6 combines with J gene TRBJ1-5; D unclear. V was trimmed by 2 bases and J by 0 bases, leaving 11 bases between them. This CDR3 has 16 amino acids. Germline V gene lookup returns CDR1 MNHNY and CDR2 SVGAGI (reference sequence). This chain's CDR3 is CASSYDTPYSNQPQHF. The CDR3 nucleotides read TGTGCCAGCAGTTACGACACTCCTTATAGCAATCAGCCCCAGCATTTT.

This clone was found many times. CDR3 sequence: CASSESTVEKLFF. For the CDR3, the DNA is TGCGCCAGCAGTGAGTCGACAGTTGAAAAACTGTTTTTT. The rearrangement joins TRBV10-1 to TRBJ1-4, with D possibly TRBD1 on 5 matching bases. The length of the CDR3 is 13 residues. Germline-derived CDR1 and CDR2 are WNHNN and SYGVQD (reference sequence). Between the trimmed V and J ends, which lost 0 bases and 7 bases, there was a span of 6 bases.

In its sample, this clone was seen a few times. The chain recombines TRBV5-1 with TRBJ1-2, with D hard to call. Germline CDR1 and CDR2: SGHRS and YFSETQ. V was pared by 4 bases and J by 2 bases, with 15 bases between. CDR3 length: 15 residues. The CDR3 coding sequence is TGCGCCAGCAGCCCCGGGCAGACTATCAACTATGGCTACACCTTC. This translates into CASSPGQTINYGYTF.

The chain employs TRBV30 and TRBJ2-1; D gene unclear. The CDR3 consists of 12 residues. V was shortened by 0 bases and J by 6 bases, with 6 bases between the two germline ends. Germline values: CDR1 GTSNPN, CDR2 SVGIG (reference sequence). The CDR3 sequence is CAWSVRGNEQFF. In nucleotides, the CDR3 is TGTGCCTGGAGTGTACGAGGCAATGAGCAGTTCTTC. Complete variable domain (other parts from reference TRBV30 and TRBJ2-1): SQTIHQWPATLVQPVGSPLSLECTVEGTSNPNLYWYRQAAGRGLQLLFYSVGIGQISSEVPQNLSASRPQDRQFILSSKKLLLSDSGFYLCAWSVRGNEQFFGPGTRLTVL.

With respect to this clone: Sequence at one end of the junction differs from germline and may be a read error. The V and J genes are TRBV2 and TRBJ2-2; TRBD1 aligns across 7 bases. The CDR3 is 15 amino acids. The germline CDR1 and CDR2 sequences are SNHLY and FYNNEI. CDR3 amino acids: CASREGTANTGELFF. CDR3 in DNA: TGTGCCAGCAGAGAAGGGACAGCCAACACCGGGGAGCTGTTTTTT.

The chain is built from TRBV18 and TRBJ2-7; D perhaps matches TRBD1 (6 bases). The V gene lost 3 bases and the J gene lost 0 bases, with 9 bases spanning the gap. Germline V lookup: CDR1 KGHSH, CDR2 LQKENI. This CDR3 is 14 amino acids long. The CDR3 protein is CASSPRGSSYEQYF. The CDR3 DNA reads as TGTGCCAGCTCACCCAGGGGAAGCTCCTACGAGCAGTACTTC.

The chain recombines TRBV7-3 with TRBJ1-6, with D hard to call. CDR1 is SGHTA and CDR2 is FQGTGA in the germline V gene. V shed 5 bases and J shed 0 bases, with 14 bases lying between them. CDR3 size: 17 residues. The CDR3 spells CASSPPTGSSYNSPLHF. The CDR3 DNA follows: TGTGCCAGCAGCCCGCCAACGGGAAGCTCCTATAATTCACCCCTCCACTTT.

The chain couples TRBV18 to TRBJ1-2, with 9 bases fitting TRBD1. V gave up 3 bases and J gave up 4 bases; unmatched junction bases: 3. The V gene's germline CDR1 is KGHSH and CDR2 LQKENI. The CDR3 loop spans 14 amino acids. The chain's CDR3 is CASSPGQGIYGYTF. The CDR3 region has the DNA TGTGCCAGCTCACCGGGACAGGGAATCTATGGCTACACCTTC. Combining the CDR3 with reference TRBV18 and TRBJ1-2 gives the whole variable domain NAGVMQNPRHLVRRRGQEARLRCSPMKGHSHVYWYRQLPEEGLKFMVYLQKENIIDESGMPKERFSAEFPKEGPSILRIQQVVRGDSAAYFCASSPGQGIYGYTFGSGTRLTVV.

V and J are TRBV5-8 and TRBJ1-5; 11 bases align to TRBD1. The CDR3 runs to 15 residues. Germline V gives CDR1 SGHTS, CDR2 YDEGEE. Trimming removed 4 bases from V and 5 bases from J; junction bases left unmatched: 5. CDR3 loop: CASSPTGQGDQPQHF. The CDR3 coding sequence is TGTGCCAGCAGCCCGACGGGACAGGGGGATCAGCCCCAGCATTTT.

The CDR3 bases are TGTGCCAGCAGTTTAAGGACAGGGGGATTAATGAACACTGAAGCTTTCTTT. It codes for CASSLRTGGLMNTEAFF. This chain links TRBV27 with TRBJ1-1; TRBD1 aligns across 10 bases. The CDR3 loop spans 17 amino acids. Germline V gene sequence: CDR1 MNHEY, CDR2 SMNVEV (reference sequence). The V segment lost 2 bases and the J segment 0 bases; nucleotides outside the gene matches: 6.

CDR3 region: CASSKERNRDSSTDTQYF. CDR3 coding DNA: TGTGCCAGCAGTAAAGAGAGAAACCGGGACAGTAGCACAGATACGCAGTATTTT. The J gene is TRBJ2-3, the V gene TRBV6-1; 7 positions match TRBD1. Germline values: CDR1 MNHNS, CDR2 SASEGT. The J segment lost 0 bases and the V segment lost 5 bases, leaving 14 bases of the junction unmatched. The CDR3 covers 18 residues.

The chain employs TRBV5-1 and TRBJ2-1, with TRBD2 matching 11 bases. The CDR3 length is 15 residues. Germline V lookup: CDR1 SGHRS, CDR2 YFSETQ. V was pared by 4 bases and J by 8 bases, with 8 bases of the junction left unmatched. The CDR3 protein is CASSRTSGSIDEQFF. Here the CDR3 DNA reads TGCGCCAGCAGCCGAACTAGCGGGAGTATCGATGAGCAGTTCTTC.

This clone was picked up one time. The chain employs TRBV29-1 and TRBJ1-1; D ambiguous. CDR1 is SQVTM, CDR2 ANQGSEA, per germline. V was shortened by 4 bases and J by 7 bases, with 7 bases between the two germline ends. The CDR3 covers 10 residues. The CDR3 nucleotides are TGCAGCGTTGGAGGGAGTGAAGCTTTCTTT. Amino acid sequence: CSVGGSEAFF. Using reference TRBV29-1 and TRBJ1-1 for the parts outside the CDR3, the full variable domain is SAVISQKPSRDICQRGTSLTIQCQVDSQVTMMFWYRQQPGQSLTLIATANQGSEATYESGFVIDKFPISRPNLTFSTLTVSNMSPEDSSIYLCSVGGSEAFFGQGTRLTVV.

This clone was counted between two and nine times. The chain recombines TRBV29-1 with TRBJ2-3; perhaps TRBD2 as D (7 bases). The CDR3 loop spans 14 amino acids. Germline V gene lookup returns CDR1 SQVTM and CDR2 ANQGSEA. V dropped 2 bases and J dropped 2 bases, with 11 bases sitting between them. The CDR3 protein is CSVEYGGHTDTQYF. The CDR3, as DNA: TGCAGCGTTGAATACGGGGGGCACACAGATACGCAGTATTTT.

The rearrangement joins TRBV7-2 to TRBJ2-5; 9 bases agree with TRBD2. CDR1 and CDR2 (germline): SGHTA, FQGNSA. V shed 4 bases and J 6 bases; nucleotides not matched to a gene: 15. The CDR3 contains 17 residues. The CDR3 DNA reads TGTGCCAGCAGCTCCCCCCGGGCGGGGGGGAGCCTCCAGACCCAGTACTTC. Its protein product is CASSSPRAGGSLQTQYF.

This clone has a single count. The genes are TRBV2 and TRBJ1-4, with D possibly matching TRBD1 (5 bases). Germline CDR1 is SNHLY and CDR2 is FYNNEI. The CDR3 spans 15 residues. V was clipped by 7 bases and J by 1 base, with 13 bases between them. CDR3 DNA: TGTGCCAGCATTAAAGACAGTCAAACTAATGAAAAACTGTTTTTT. This gives the protein CASIKDSQTNEKLFF.

V usage is TRBV7-2 and J usage is TRBJ1-1; 7 positions match TRBD1. CDR1 and CDR2 from the germline V gene are SGHTA and FQGNSA. The CDR3 covers 15 residues. The junction had 3 bases not matched to a gene; V was cut back by 1 base and J by 1 base. CDR3 DNA sequence: TGTGCCAGCAGCTTAGTTAGACAGGGGAACACTGAAGCTTTCTTT. Translation gives CASSLVRQGNTEAFF.

V usage is TRBV21-1 and J usage is TRBJ1-6; TRBD1 was called by the table and not checked on the DNA. TRBV21-1 is a known pseudogene. The CDR3 spans 21 residues. CDR3 loop: CASSKGPNHRGQSSYNSPLHF. CDR3 nucleotides: TGTGCCAGCAGCAAAGGTCCTAACCACAGGGGCCAGAGCTCCTATAATTCACCCCTCCACTTT.

The chain employs TRBV4-1 and TRBJ2-7, with 7 positions matching TRBD2. Trimming at V came to 0 bases and at J to 2 bases, leaving 4 bases not matched to a gene. This CDR3 is built from 15 residues. The germline gives CDR1 MGHRA, CDR2 YSYEKL. CDR3: CASSQDSLAAYEQYF. The CDR3 DNA follows: TGCGCCAGCAGCCAAGATTCCCTAGCGGCCTACGAGCAGTACTTC.

J is TRBJ2-2 and V is TRBV7-2, with 10 bases identical to TRBD2. This CDR3 is 15 amino acids long. The germline gives CDR1 SGHTA, CDR2 FQGNSA. V was clipped by 5 bases and J by 1 base; unmatched bases: 1. CDR3: CASSRTSGNTGELFF. The CDR3 nucleotides read TGTGCCAGCAGCCGGACTAGCGGGAACACCGGGGAGCTGTTTTTT.

This clone was found once. The genes are TRBV2 and TRBJ1-1, with 8 positions matching TRBD1. Looked up from germline, CDR1 is SNHLY and CDR2 is FYNNEI. Losses at the gene ends were 6 bases for V and 9 bases for J; bases not matched to a gene: 9. The CDR3 covers 13 residues. This CDR3 is CASRGQGQGKAFF. The CDR3 DNA is TGTGCCAGCAGAGGACAGGGCCAGGGGAAAGCTTTCTTT. The full variable domain, with the rest looked up from reference TRBV2 and TRBJ1-1, is EPEVTQTPSHQVTQMGQEVILRCVPISNHLYFYWYRQILGQKVEFLVSFYNNEISEKSEIFDDQFSVERPDGSNFTLKIRSTKLEDSAMYFCASRGQGQGKAFFGQGTRLTVV.

The chain is built from TRBV7-6 and TRBJ2-1, with 9 nucleotides matching TRBD2. Trimming took 5 bases from V and 7 from J; bases not matched to a gene: 15. The CDR3 length is 17 residues. Per the germline V gene, CDR1 is SGHVS and CDR2 is FNYEAQ. The CDR3 is CASSESPPSGGFNEQFF. The CDR3, as DNA: TGTGCCAGCAGCGAAAGCCCTCCCAGCGGGGGGTTTAATGAGCAGTTCTTC.

This clone has just one count. Other DNA sequences from this sample encode an identical CDR3 as well. The V gene is TRBV6-5, the J gene TRBJ2-6, with 10 positions matching TRBD1. CDR3 length: 15 amino acids. Trimming cost V 8 bases and J 0 bases; bases outside gene matches: 1. In germline, CDR1 is MNHEY, CDR2 SVGAGI. The CDR3 bases are TGTGCCAGCCGGACAGGGGGCTCTGGGGCCAACGTCCTGACTTTC. This codes for CASRTGGSGANVLTF.

The V call is TRBV6-5, the J call TRBJ1-6, with D possibly matching TRBD1 (6 bases). The CDR3 sequence is 14 residues long. Germline lookup yields CDR1 MNHEY and CDR2 SVGAGI. V lost 4 bases, J lost 7 bases, and 11 bases lay in between. CDR3 protein: CASSSRGGNSPLHF. In DNA, the CDR3 is TGTGCCAGCAGTTCTAGGGGGGGGAATTCACCCCTCCACTTT.

The chain combines TRBV7-3 with TRBJ2-1; no clear D. The CDR3 has 13 amino acids. CDR1 and CDR2 (germline): SGHTA, FQGTGA. Trimming removed 5 bases from V and 9 bases from J, with 14 bases in between. CDR3 in amino acids: CASSPRHPSEQFF. CDR3 in DNA: TGTGCCAGCAGCCCCCGCCATCCCAGTGAGCAGTTCTTC.

This clone was recorded many times. The V and J genes are TRBV7-9 and TRBJ1-1; tentatively, D is TRBD1 (6 bases). The CDR3 is made up of 13 amino acids. The germline gives CDR1 SEHNR, CDR2 FQNEAQ (reference sequence). Trimming pared 5 bases from V and 1 base from J, leaving 8 bases between. The CDR3 protein is CASSKQGNTEAFF. The CDR3 nucleotides read TGTGCCAGCAGCAAACAGGGGAACACTGAAGCTTTCTTT.